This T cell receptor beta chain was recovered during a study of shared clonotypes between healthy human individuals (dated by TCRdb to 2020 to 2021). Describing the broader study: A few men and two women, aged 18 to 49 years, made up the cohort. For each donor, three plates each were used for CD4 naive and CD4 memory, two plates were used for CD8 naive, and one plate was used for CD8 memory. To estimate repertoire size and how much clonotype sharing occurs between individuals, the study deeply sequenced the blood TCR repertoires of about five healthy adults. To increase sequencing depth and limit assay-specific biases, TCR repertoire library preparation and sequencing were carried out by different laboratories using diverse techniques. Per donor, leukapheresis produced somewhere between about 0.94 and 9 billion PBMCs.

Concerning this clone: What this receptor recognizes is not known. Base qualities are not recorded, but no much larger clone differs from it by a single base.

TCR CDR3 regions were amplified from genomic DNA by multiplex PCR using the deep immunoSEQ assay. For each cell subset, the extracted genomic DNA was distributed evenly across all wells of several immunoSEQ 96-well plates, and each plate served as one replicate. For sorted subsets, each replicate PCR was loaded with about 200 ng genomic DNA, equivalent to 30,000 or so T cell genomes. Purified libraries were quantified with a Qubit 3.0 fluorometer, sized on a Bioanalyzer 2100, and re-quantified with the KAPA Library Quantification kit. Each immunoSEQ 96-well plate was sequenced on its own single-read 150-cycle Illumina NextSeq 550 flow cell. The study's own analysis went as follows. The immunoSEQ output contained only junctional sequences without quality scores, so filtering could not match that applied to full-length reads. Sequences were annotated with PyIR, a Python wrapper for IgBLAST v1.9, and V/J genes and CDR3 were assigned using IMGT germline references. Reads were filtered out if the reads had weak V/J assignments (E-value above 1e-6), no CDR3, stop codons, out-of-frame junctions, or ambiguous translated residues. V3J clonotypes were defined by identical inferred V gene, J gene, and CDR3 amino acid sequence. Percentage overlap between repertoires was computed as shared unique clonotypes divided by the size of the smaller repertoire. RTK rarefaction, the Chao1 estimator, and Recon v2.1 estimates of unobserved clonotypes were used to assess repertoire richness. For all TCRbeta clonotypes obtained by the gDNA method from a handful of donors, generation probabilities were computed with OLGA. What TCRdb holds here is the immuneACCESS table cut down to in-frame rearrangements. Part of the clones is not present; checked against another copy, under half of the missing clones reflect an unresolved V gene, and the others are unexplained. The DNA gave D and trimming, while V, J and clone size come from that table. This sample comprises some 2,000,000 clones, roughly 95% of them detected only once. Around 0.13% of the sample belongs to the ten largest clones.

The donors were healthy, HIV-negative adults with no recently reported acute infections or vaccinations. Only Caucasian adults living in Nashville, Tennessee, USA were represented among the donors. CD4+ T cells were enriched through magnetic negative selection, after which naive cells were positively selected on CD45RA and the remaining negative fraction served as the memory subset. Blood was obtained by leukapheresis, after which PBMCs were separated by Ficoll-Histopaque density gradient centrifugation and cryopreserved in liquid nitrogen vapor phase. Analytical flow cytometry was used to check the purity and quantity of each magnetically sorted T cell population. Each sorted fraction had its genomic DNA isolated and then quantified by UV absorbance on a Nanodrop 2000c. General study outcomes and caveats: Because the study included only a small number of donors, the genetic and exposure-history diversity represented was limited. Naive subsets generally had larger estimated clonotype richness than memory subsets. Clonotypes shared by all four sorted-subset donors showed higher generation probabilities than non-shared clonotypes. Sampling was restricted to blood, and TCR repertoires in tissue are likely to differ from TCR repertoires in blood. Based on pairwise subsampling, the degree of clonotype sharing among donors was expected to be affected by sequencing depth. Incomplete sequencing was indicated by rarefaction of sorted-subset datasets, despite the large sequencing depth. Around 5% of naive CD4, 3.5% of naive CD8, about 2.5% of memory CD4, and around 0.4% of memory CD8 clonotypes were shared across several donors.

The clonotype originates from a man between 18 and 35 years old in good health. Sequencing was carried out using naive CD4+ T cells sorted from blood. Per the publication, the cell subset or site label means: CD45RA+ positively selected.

The sequence in DNA is TGCGCCAGCAGACTAGGACTAGCTCGACCGGCGGGAGGGGCCAACGTCCTGACTTTC. Translated, it gives CASRLGLARPAGGANVLTF. The chain is encoded by TRBV10-1 joined to TRBJ2-6, with TRBD2 identical over 8 junction bases. CDR1 WNHNN and CDR2 SYGVQD are derived from the germline V gene (reference sequence). V has 6 bases trimmed and J has 4 bases trimmed; junction bases matching no gene number 17. Its CDR3 holds 19 amino acids, cysteine through phenylalanine. The retained sequence is limited to the CDR3, 57 bases, with the frame set at the first base.